This is a list of T cell receptor beta chains from one sample in a study of blood T cell repertoires in COVID-19. The protocol was immunoSEQ multiplex PCR, while the TCRdb copy is restricted to in-frame clones and leaves out a portion. The table shows roughly 99,000 clones, with about four fifths occurring only once. The sequencing sample was made of peripheral blood. All receptors derive from a woman of 80 years or more with active or convalescent COVID-19. The CDR3 runs from the conserved cysteine through the conserved F or W. The D gene is left open where the match is weak. Clone size is not always given. Where it is, it says once, few, many or a class for expanded clones.

j_call,clone_size,d_call,v_call,cdr3_nt,cdr3_aa
TRBJ1-1,.,TRBD1,TRBV19,TGTGCCAGTAGTATAGCCGGACAGGGGAACACTGAAGCTTTCTTT,CASSIAGQGNTEAFF
TRBJ2-3,.,.,TRBV10-3,TGTGCCATCAGTGAAAATCTCGATACGCAGTATTTT,CAISENLDTQYF
TRBJ2-6,few,.,TRBV28,TGTGCCAGCAGTTCCCCTCCTGGCGGCTCTGGGGCCAACGTCCTGACTTTC,CASSSPPGGSGANVLTF
TRBJ1-5,.,.,TRBV7-2,TGTGCCAGCAGCTGGGAGAGCAATCAGCCCCAGCATTTT,CASSWESNQPQHF
TRBJ1-3,once,TRBD1,TRBV5-4,TGTGCCAGCAGCAAAGACAGGGGGTCTGGAAACACCATATATTTT,CASSKDRGSGNTIYF
TRBJ1-6,once,TRBD1,TRBV2,TGTGCCAGCAGAGGACAGGGGGCGCATAGTAATTCACCCCTCCACTTT,CASRGQGAHSNSPLHF
TRBJ2-5,once,TRBD2,TRBV19,TGTGCCAGTAGCCTCCGGGGGGGGGTGGTAGGAGAGACCCAGTACTTC,CASSLRGGVVGETQYF
TRBJ1-3,once,.,TRBV5-6,TGTGCCAGCAGCTTGGACCCGGTAGACTCTGGAAACACCATATATTTT,CASSLDPVDSGNTIYF
TRBJ2-7,.,.,TRBV7-8,TGTGCCAGCAGCTCCGGACATACATCCTACGAGCAGTACTTC,CASSSGHTSYEQYF
TRBJ1-1,.,.,TRBV25-1,TGTGCCAGCAGTGGAGCAGACGCCAGGGCTGAAGCTTTCTTT,CASSGADARAEAFF
TRBJ2-3,once,TRBD2,TRBV15,TGTGCCACCAGCAGAGATAGGAGAACTAGCGGGATCTATCTGTATTTT,CATSRDRRTSGIYLYF
TRBJ2-3,.,.,TRBV9,TGTGCCAGCAGCTCCCAATCCACAGATACGCAGTATTTT,CASSSQSTDTQYF
TRBJ2-2,.,.,TRBV7-2,TGTGCCAGCAGCCTAAATCCTGTTCGCGGGGAGCTGTTTTTT,CASSLNPVRGELFF
TRBJ2-6,few,.,TRBV19,TGTGCCAGTTCCAGTTCTGGGGCCAACGTCCTGACTTTC,CASSSSGANVLTF
TRBJ2-6,.,.,TRBV5-1,TGCGCCAGCAGCTCGAGCGGGTCCGGGGCCAACGTCCTGACTTTC,CASSSSGSGANVLTF
TRBJ1-1,.,.,TRBV7-9,TGTGCCAGCAGCCCGGGCGGGGGTGAAGCTTTCTTT,CASSPGGGEAFF
TRBJ2-3,.,.,TRBV6-5,TGTGCCAGCAGTTCCAAGCGGGTTAGCACAGATACGCAGTATTTT,CASSSKRVSTDTQYF